Listed below are T cell receptor beta chains from one sample, sequenced in a study of T cells expressing NK-cell markers. TCRdb reprocessed the 5' RACE reads and reports one entry per CDR3 protein, with no DNA. The sample totals 400,000 to 450,000 distinct CDR3 sequences; its top ten clones hold 7.3%. Sequencing used blood T cells: a sorted CD56 or NKG2C T cell subset, CD4+ or CD8+ T cells, or bulk PBMC T cells (not recorded which). Source of these receptors: a woman between 18 and 70 years old in good health. Both conserved end residues are part of each CDR3. Each record gives: V gene, J gene, CDR3 protein.

>TRBV27|TRBJ2-5
CASSSRDPKGTQYF
>TRBV7-3|TRBJ1-5
CASSFSIWTGGLNQPQHF
>TRBV12-3/TRBV12-4|TRBJ1-1
CASSFRAYEAFF
>TRBV9|TRBJ2-3
CASSAPMGSLTDTQYF
>TRBV18|TRBJ1-1
CASSPGHQGTEAFF
>TRBV19|TRBJ1-3
CASSILGPGRSSGNTIYF
>TRBV11-1|TRBJ2-5
CASSSFRGASRFKETQYF
>TRBV5-4|TRBJ2-5
CASSTSGVQETQYF
>TRBV12-3/TRBV12-4|TRBJ1-1
CASSLAGGGTEAFF
>TRBV20-1|TRBJ2-3
CSARSQSTSTDTQYF
>TRBV10-1|TRBJ2-3
CASSEIRGPTDTQYF
>TRBV6-1|TRBJ2-3
CASRAVNGEDTQYF
>TRBV6-5|TRBJ2-1
CASSYSAGGDYNEQFF
>TRBV14|TRBJ1-1
CASSHQQGNTEAFF
>TRBV20-1|TRBJ1-3
CSAGQGGSSGNTIYF
>TRBV5-1|TRBJ2-3
CASSRGDSTDTQYF
>TRBV11-2|TRBJ1-1
CASSLVGVGRYTEAFF
>TRBV30|TRBJ1-2
CAWTGSNYGYTF
>TRBV4-3|TRBJ2-5
CASSQTWEGEETQYF
>TRBV12-3/TRBV12-4|TRBJ2-7
CASSPFLRGIGEQYF
>TRBV4-3|TRBJ2-1
CASSQSGQGMGDEQFF
>TRBV5-5|TRBJ2-3
CASSLVARADTQYF
>TRBV20-1|TRBJ2-1
CSARVAGGRGNEQFF
>TRBV20-1|TRBJ2-1
CSASRGSTYNEQFF
>TRBV7-2|TRBJ2-2
CASSLVAGGLAGELFF
>TRBV30|TRBJ2-1
CAWNPGTGEANEQFF
>TRBV5-1|TRBJ2-7
CASSLDPGLGSYEQYF
>TRBV18|TRBJ2-4
CASSTPGTRYIQYF
>TRBV11-3|TRBJ2-3
CASSLESVRGKNTQYF
>TRBV5-1|TRBJ1-4
CASSLGQINEKLFF
>TRBV30|TRBJ2-2
CAWGSGAGELFF
>TRBV5-1|TRBJ1-6
CASSLVDGGNSPLHF
>TRBV29-1|TRBJ1-1
CSVVSQGAVEAFF
>TRBV6-1|TRBJ2-7
CASRTDPNYEQYF
>TRBV7-9|TRBJ1-2
CASSLALGTDYGYTF
>TRBV24-1|TRBJ2-1
CATSDWTGSEQFF
>TRBV9|TRBJ2-3
CASSKQGDTQYF
>TRBV20-1|TRBJ1-4
CSASRSGTGTSREKLFF
>TRBV11-2|TRBJ2-3
CASRPGLAGGDTQYF
>TRBV19|TRBJ2-5
CASSISSAQETQYF
>TRBV12-3/TRBV12-4|TRBJ2-7
CASTLSGTDSYEQYF